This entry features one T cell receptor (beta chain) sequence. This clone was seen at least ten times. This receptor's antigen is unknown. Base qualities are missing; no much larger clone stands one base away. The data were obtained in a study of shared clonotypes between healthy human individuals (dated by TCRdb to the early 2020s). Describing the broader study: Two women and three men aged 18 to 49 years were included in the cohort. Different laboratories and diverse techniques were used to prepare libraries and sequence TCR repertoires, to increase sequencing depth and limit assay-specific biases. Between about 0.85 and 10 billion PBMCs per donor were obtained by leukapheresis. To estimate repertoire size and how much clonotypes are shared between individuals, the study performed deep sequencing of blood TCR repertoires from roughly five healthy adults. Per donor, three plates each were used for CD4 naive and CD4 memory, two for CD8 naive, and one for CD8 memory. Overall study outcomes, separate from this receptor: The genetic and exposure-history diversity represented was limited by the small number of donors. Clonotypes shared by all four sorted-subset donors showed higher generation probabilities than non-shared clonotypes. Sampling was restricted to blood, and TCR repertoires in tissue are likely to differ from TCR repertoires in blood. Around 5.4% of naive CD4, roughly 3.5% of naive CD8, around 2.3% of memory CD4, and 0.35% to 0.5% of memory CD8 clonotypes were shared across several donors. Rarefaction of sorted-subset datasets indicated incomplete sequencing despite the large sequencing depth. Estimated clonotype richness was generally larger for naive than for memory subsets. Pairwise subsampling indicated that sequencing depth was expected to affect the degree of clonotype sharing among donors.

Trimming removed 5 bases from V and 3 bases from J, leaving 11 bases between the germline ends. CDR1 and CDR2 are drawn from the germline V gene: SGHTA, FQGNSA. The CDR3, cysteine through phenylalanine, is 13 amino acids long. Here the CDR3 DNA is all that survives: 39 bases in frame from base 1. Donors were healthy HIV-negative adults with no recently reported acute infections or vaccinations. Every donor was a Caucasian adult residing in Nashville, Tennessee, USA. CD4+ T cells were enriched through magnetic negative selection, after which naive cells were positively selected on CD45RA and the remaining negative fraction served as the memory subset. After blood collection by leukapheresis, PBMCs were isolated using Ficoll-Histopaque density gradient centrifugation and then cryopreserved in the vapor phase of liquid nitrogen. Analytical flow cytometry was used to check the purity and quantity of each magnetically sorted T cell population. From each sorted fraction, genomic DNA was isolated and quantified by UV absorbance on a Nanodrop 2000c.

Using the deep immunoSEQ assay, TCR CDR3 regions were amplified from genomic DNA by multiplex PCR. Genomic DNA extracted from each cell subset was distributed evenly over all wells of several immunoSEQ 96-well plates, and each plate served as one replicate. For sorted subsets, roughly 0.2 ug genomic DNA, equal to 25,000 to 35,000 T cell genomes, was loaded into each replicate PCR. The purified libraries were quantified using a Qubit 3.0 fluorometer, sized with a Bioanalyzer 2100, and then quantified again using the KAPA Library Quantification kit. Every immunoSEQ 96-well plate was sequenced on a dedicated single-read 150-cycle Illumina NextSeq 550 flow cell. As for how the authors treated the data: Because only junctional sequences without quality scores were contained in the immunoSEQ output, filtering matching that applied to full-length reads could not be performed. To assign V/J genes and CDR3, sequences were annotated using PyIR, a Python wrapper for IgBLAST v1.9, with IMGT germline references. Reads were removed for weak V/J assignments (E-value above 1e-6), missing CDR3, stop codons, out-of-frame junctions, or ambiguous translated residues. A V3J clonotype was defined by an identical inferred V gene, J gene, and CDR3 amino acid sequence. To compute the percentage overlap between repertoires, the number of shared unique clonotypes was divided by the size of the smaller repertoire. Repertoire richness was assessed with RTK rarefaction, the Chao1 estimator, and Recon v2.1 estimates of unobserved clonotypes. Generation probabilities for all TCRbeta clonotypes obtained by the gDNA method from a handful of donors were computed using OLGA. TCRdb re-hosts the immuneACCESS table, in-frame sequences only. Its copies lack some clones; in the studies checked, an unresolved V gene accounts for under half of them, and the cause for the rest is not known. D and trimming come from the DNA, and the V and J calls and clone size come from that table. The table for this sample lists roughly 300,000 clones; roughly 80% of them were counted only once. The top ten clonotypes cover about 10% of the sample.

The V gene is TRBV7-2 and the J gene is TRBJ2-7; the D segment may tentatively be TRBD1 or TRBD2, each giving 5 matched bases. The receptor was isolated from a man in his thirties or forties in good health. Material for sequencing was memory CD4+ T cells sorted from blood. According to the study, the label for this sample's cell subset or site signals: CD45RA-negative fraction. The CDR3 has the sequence CASSTGPLYEQYF. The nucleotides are TGTGCCAGCAGCACGGGGCCACTCTACGAGCAGTACTTC.